This T cell receptor beta chain stems from a study of regulatory T cells in long-lasting Graves disease. Study overall: Less than 3 months of antithyroid drugs had been taken by newly diagnosed Graves' patients.

Ten or more counts support this clonotype. Time point denoted: newly diagnosed GD, antithyroid drugs for less than 3 months. With RNA extracted from PBMCs as input, the TCR library was made. A blood draw put about 10 milliliters of peripheral blood into EDTA tubes. Investigators prepared the TCR beta libraries by applying iRepertoire HTBI primers and Arm-PCR of CDR3 regions. In TCRdb, the multiplex PCR reads were re-called with MiXCR into one record per CDR3 protein. The data contain hundreds of thousands of distinct CDR3 sequences, about 15% of them seen just once; the ten biggest clones take up about 10%. CDR1 and CDR2 from the germline V gene are SGHAT and FQNNGV. The V end lost 5 bases, the J end lost 5 bases, and 15 bases lay between the germline ends. The length of the CDR3 is 14 residues. These records were also assigned to another study, of T cells in Graves' hyperthyroidism and ophthalmopathy.

Here the sequenced sample was peripheral blood mononuclear cells (PBMCs), taken at new diagnosis, from a patient treated with antithyroid drugs. The chain carries TRBV11-2 and TRBJ1-2; a weak D match, TRBD1 (6 bases). The TCR originated in a woman in her 30s with Graves disease. CDR3 region: CASSLSKQGYGYTF. The DNA for the CDR3 is TGTGCCAGCAGCCTCTCTAAACAGGGTTATGGCTACACCTTC.